The count of the clone carrying this T cell receptor beta chain is one. The germline V gene encodes CDR1 LGHDT and CDR2 YNNKEL (reference sequence). V gave up 2 bases and J gave up 3 bases; unmatched junction bases: 6. CDR3 length: 15 residues. The sample is drawn from a study of control samples from healthy donors and cancer patients. Libraries were prepared by immunoSEQ multiplex PCR; TCRdb keeps only in-frame clonotypes and omits some of them. The profile shows about 34,000 clones, 85% to 90% of them singletons. Sequencing was carried out using PBMCs. This sequence joins TRBV3-1 (or the pseudogene TRBV3-2) and TRBJ2-7; 8 bases map to TRBD2. This TCR derives from a woman aged 35 to 49 with lung cancer. CDR3 sequence reads: CASSQRGLGLYEQYF. Here the CDR3 DNA reads TGTGCCAGCAGCCAACGGGGACTAGGACTCTACGAGCAGTACTTC.